The clone carrying this TCR beta chain was found many times. The target antigen is unknown. V lost 2 bases and J lost 0, with 9 bases in between. The CDR3 covers 14 residues. Germline V CDR1 and CDR2: SGDLS, YYNGEE. Synthesis of cDNA was performed by 5'RACE using 10-nucleotide random UMIs. MiXCR, applied by TCRdb to the 5' RACE reads, yields one record per CDR3 protein. This table has approximately 82,000 distinct CDR3 sequences, about 13% appearing once. The sample comes from a study of neurological immune-mediated disorders. Whole-study findings and limits: The most TCR clonal expansion was seen in HTLV-1-associated myelopathy, whereas the least was seen in multiple sclerosis, below the level in healthy controls. Private repertoires in all groups were suggested by the finding that expanded clones across subjects shared no CDR3 amino acid sequences.

This sample's time point: longitudinal time-point 2. A total of 2 million PBMCs stored at -80 degrees C provided the unsorted libraries. The sequence was collected from a female donor with HTLV-1-associated myelopathy (HAM/TSP). The J gene is TRBJ2-7, the V gene TRBV9, with TRBD1 as a possible D gene (6 bases). Input material: PBMCs. For the CDR3, the DNA is TGTGCCAGCAGCGTTACAGGGAGCTCCTACGAGCAGTACTTC. This gives the protein CASSVTGSSYEQYF.